A selection of T cell receptor beta chains follows, all from one sample in a study of blood T cell repertoires in COVID-19. Assay: immunoSEQ multiplex PCR; the TCRdb copy retains only in-frame clones and omits some. The sample lists under 200,000 clones, about 88% occurring once. The material sequenced was peripheral blood. The origin of the receptors is a man aged 45 to 65 who had recovered from COVID-19. The CDR3 runs from the conserved cysteine through the conserved F or W. The D gene is left open where the match is weak. The listing skips clone size in some rows; elsewhere it reads once, few, many or a size class.

V	length	J	size	D	CDR3	DNA
TRBV4-3	14	TRBJ2-7	-	-	CASSPQGGPYEQYF	TGCGCCAGCAGCCCCCAGGGAGGCCCCTACGAGCAGTACTTC
TRBV27	15	TRBJ1-1	-	-	CASCKLGGSGTEAFF	TGTGCCAGCTGTAAGTTAGGAGGATCGGGGACTGAAGCTTTCTTT
TRBV6-1	16	TRBJ1-2	-	TRBD1	CASSGGDRGHYYGYTF	TGTGCCAGCAGTGGAGGGGACAGGGGGCATTACTATGGCTACACCTTC
TRBV7-6	15	TRBJ2-1	-	-	CASSPRAGIYNEQFF	TGTGCCAGCAGCCCCCGGGCGGGGATCTACAATGAGCAGTTCTTC
TRBV12-3/TRBV12-4	11	TRBJ2-2	few	-	CASREAGELFF	TGTGCCAGCAGAGAGGCCGGGGAGCTGTTTTTT
TRBV9	15	TRBJ2-3	-	TRBD2	CASSVSGGAPDTQYF	TGTGCCAGCAGCGTTAGCGGGGGGGCCCCAGATACGCAGTATTTT
TRBV7-2	14	TRBJ2-2	-	TRBD1	CASSRDRATGELFF	TGTGCCAGCAGCCGTGACAGGGCCACCGGGGAGCTGTTTTTT
TRBV6-5	13	TRBJ1-2	-	-	CASSMDSLYGYTF	TGTGCCAGCAGCATGGACAGCCTTTATGGCTACACCTTC
TRBV3-1/TRBV3-2	14	TRBJ2-7	-	TRBD1	CASSQPGQGYEQYF	TGTGCCAGCAGCCAGCCGGGACAGGGCTACGAGCAGTACTTC
TRBV7-6	15	TRBJ1-3	once	-	CASSLGEGTGNTIYF	TGTGCCAGCAGCTTAGGGGAGGGAACTGGAAACACCATATATTTT
TRBV5-1	15	TRBJ2-4	-	-	CASSLDPSAKNIQYF	TGCGCCAGCAGCTTGGATCCTAGCGCCAAAAACATTCAGTACTTC
TRBV2	13	TRBJ2-3	-	TRBD2	CASRGLAGDTQYF	TGTGCCAGCAGAGGACTAGCGGGGGATACGCAGTATTTT
TRBV7-3	14	TRBJ2-7	once	-	CASSSTSGSYEQYF	TGTGCCAGCAGCTCTACCAGCGGGTCCTACGAGCAGTACTTC
TRBV19	14	TRBJ1-2	-	TRBD1	CASSISGTVDGYTF	TGTGCCAGTAGTATATCCGGGACAGTGGATGGCTACACCTTC
TRBV29-1	13	TRBJ1-2	-	-	CSVEARGNYGYTF	TGCAGCGTTGAAGCAAGGGGTAACTATGGCTACACCTTC
TRBV7-3	15	TRBJ2-1	-	-	CASSPVADSYNEQFF	TGTGCCAGCAGCCCAGTAGCGGACTCCTACAATGAGCAGTTCTTC
TRBV29-1	12	TRBJ2-7	-	TRBD1	CSVDTGGHEQYF	TGCAGCGTTGACACAGGGGGCCACGAGCAGTACTTC
TRBV12-3/TRBV12-4	13	TRBJ1-2	-	-	CASSLSRFYGYTF	TGTGCCAGCAGTTTAAGTCGGTTCTATGGCTACACCTTC
TRBV6-2/TRBV6-3	17	TRBJ2-1	-	TRBD1	CASSRDRANPTYNEQFF	TGTGCCAGCAGCCGTGACAGGGCTAATCCCACCTACAATGAGCAGTTCTTC
TRBV5-4	15	TRBJ2-1	-	TRBD2	CASSLDALAGGEQFF	TGTGCCAGCAGCTTGGATGCCCTAGCGGGGGGTGAGCAGTTCTTC
TRBV9	16	TRBJ2-5	few	TRBD2	CASSAGSLAGDETQYF	TGTGCCAGCAGCGCTGGTTCACTAGCGGGGGATGAGACCCAGTACTTC
TRBV6-1	15	TRBJ2-7	-	-	CASSDLALSSYEQYF	TGTGCCAGCAGTGATTTAGCTCTAAGCTCCTACGAGCAGTACTTC
TRBV7-9	17	TRBJ2-1	-	TRBD2	CASSPTSGGVSYNEQFF	TGTGCCAGCAGCCCTACTAGCGGGGGGGTGTCCTACAATGAGCAGTTCTTC
TRBV4-3	18	TRBJ2-1	-	-	CASSQDQRFTSSYNEQFF	TGCGCCAGCAGCCAAGATCAACGCTTTACGAGCTCCTACAATGAGCAGTTCTTC
TRBV11-2	15	TRBJ2-7	-	TRBD2	CASSPPGLGSYEQYF	TGTGCCAGCAGCCCCCCGGGACTAGGGTCCTACGAGCAGTACTTC
TRBV5-1	15	TRBJ2-5	once	TRBD1	CASSWGGQGRETQYF	TGCGCCAGCAGCTGGGGGGGACAGGGGAGAGAGACCCAGTACTTC